A single sample is the source of the 29 T cell receptor beta chains below, sequenced in a study of blood T cell repertoires in COVID-19. The data were produced by immunoSEQ multiplex PCR, yet TCRdb's version contains in-frame clones alone and is incomplete. The data hold about 190,000 clones, with less than 85% observed a single time. Sequencing was carried out using peripheral blood. These receptors were collected from a man aged 50-60 years who had recovered from COVID-19.

This clone occurred a few times. V gene TRBV28 combines with J gene TRBJ2-1; D is undetermined. Germline V gene lookup returns CDR1 MDHEN and CDR2 SYDVKM. The CDR3 sequence is 15 residues long. Trimming took off 5 bases at V and 7 bases at J, with 18 bases between the two ends. CDR3 amino acids: CASSTLIRSQNEQFF. For the CDR3, the DNA is TGTGCCAGCAGTACCCTTATTCGATCCCAGAATGAGCAGTTCTTC.

CDR3 sequence: CASSTPGQNTGELFF. CDR3 DNA: TGTGCCAGTAGTACTCCGGGACAGAACACCGGGGAGCTGTTTTTT. The chain employs TRBV19 and TRBJ2-2; possibly TRBD1 for D (6 bases). In germline, CDR1 is LNHDA, CDR2 SQIVND (reference sequence). Trimming removed 4 bases from V and 1 base from J, with 10 bases in between. There are 15 residues in the CDR3.

V gene TRBV7-2 combines with J gene TRBJ2-5, with 10 bases identical to TRBD2. CDR3 length equals 16 residues. J gave up 5 bases and V 5 bases, and 11 bases lay outside the gene matches. Germline lookup yields CDR1 SGHTA and CDR2 FQGNSA. CDR3 sequence reads: CASSPRRSGRGETQYF. The CDR3 coding sequence is TGTGCCAGCAGCCCAAGGAGGAGCGGGAGGGGGGAGACCCAGTACTTC.

V and J are TRBV28 and TRBJ2-7, with a weak D call TRBD2 (6 bases). The CDR3 has 13 residues. Germline V lookup: CDR1 MDHEN, CDR2 SYDVKM. Trimming left V 5 bases short and J 6 bases short, with 14 bases between. The CDR3 DNA follows: TGTGCCAGCAGTGATACTAGCAGAACCGAGCAGTACTTC. Encoded protein: CASSDTSRTEQYF.

V and J are TRBV7-9 and TRBJ2-5, with no clear D. This CDR3 spans 13 amino acids. Trimming took 3 bases from V and 7 from J, leaving 12 bases between them. In germline, CDR1 is SEHNR, CDR2 FQNEAQ (reference sequence). CDR3 sequence reads: CASSFPATGTQYF. Written as DNA, the CDR3 is TGTGCCAGCAGCTTCCCCGCAACGGGGACCCAGTACTTC.

V is TRBV7-2 and J is TRBJ2-3; TRBD1 might be the D (6 bases). CDR3 length equals 16 residues. The germline V and J ends were trimmed by 1 base and 1 base, with 12 bases remaining between them. Looked up from germline, CDR1 is SGHTA and CDR2 is FQGNSA. CDR3 nucleotide sequence: TGTGCCAGCAGCTTAGAGGGCAGGGGAGGCACAGATACGCAGTATTTT. Translated, it gives CASSLEGRGGTDTQYF.

As DNA, the CDR3 is TGTGCCAGCAGCTTAACTAGTATGGATGAGCAGTTCTTC. This gives the protein CASSLTSMDEQFF. The chain combines TRBV7-3 with TRBJ2-1; D remains unclear. The V end lost 0 bases, the J end lost 8 bases, and 8 bases lay between the germline ends. Germline CDR1 is SGHTA and CDR2 is FQGTGA. The CDR3 extends over 13 amino acids. Together with reference TRBV7-3 and TRBJ2-1, the CDR3 gives the full variable domain: GAGVSQTPSNKVTEKGKYVELRCDPISGHTALYWYRQSLGQGPEFLIYFQGTGAADDSGLPNDRFFAVRPEGSVSTLKIQRTERGDSAVYLCASSLTSMDEQFFGPGTRLTVL.

This chain joins TRBV18 and TRBJ1-2, with 8 bases fitting TRBD1. CDR1 KGHSH and CDR2 LQKENI come from the germline V gene. V gave up 3 bases and J gave up 7 bases; unmatched junction bases: 7. The length of the CDR3 is 14 residues. CDR3 coding DNA: TGTGCCAGCTCACCCACGGACAGGGAGGGTGGCTACACCTTC. It translates to CASSPTDREGGYTF.

This clone was recorded once. The chain is built from TRBV28 and TRBJ1-1; 7 bases align to TRBD1. CDR3 length: 17 amino acids. Germline V lookup: CDR1 MDHEN, CDR2 SYDVKM. The ends lost 6 bases at V and 0 bases at J; junction bases unmatched: 13. CDR3 sequence: CASSYTGVIGVNTEAFF. The CDR3 bases are TGTGCCAGCAGCTACACAGGGGTGATAGGTGTGAACACTGAAGCTTTCTTT.

This clone was counted only a few times. V gene TRBV5-4 combines with J gene TRBJ1-3, with D possibly being TRBD1 (6 bases). CDR1 and CDR2 from the germline V gene are SGHNT and YYREEE (reference sequence). The CDR3 has 15 amino acids. Trimming shortened V by 4 bases and J by 4 bases, and 15 bases separated the two germline ends. CDR3 bases: TGTGCCAGCAGCCCCCCCCAGGGGACAGGAAACACCATATATTTT. As protein: CASSPPQGTGNTIYF.

The J gene is TRBJ1-1, the V gene TRBV19; D remains unclear. CDR1 and CDR2 (germline): LNHDA, SQIVND (reference sequence). V shed 4 bases and J shed 6 bases, with 9 bases lying between them. The CDR3 is 12 residues long. For the CDR3, the DNA is TGTGCCAGTAGTACTCAGATCTCTGAAGCTTTCTTT. Translation gives CASSTQISEAFF.

V gene TRBV10-3 combines with J gene TRBJ1-3, with D unclear. V was cut by 7 bases and J by 0 bases, with 4 bases left in between. The CDR3 consists of 12 residues. Germline V lookup: CDR1 ENHRY, CDR2 SYGVKD. Here the CDR3 reads CAITSSGNTIYF. CDR3 sequence (DNA): TGTGCCATCACTAGCTCTGGAAACACCATATATTTT.

In its sample, this clone was seen many times. The gene calls are TRBV29-1 and TRBJ2-7; D is possibly TRBD2 (6 bases). Germline-derived CDR1 and CDR2 are SQVTM and ANQGSEA. V was clipped by 7 bases and J by 0 bases, with 10 bases between them. This CDR3 is 12 amino acids long. CDR3 sequence: CSGRDRSYEQYF. The CDR3 DNA sequence: TGCAGCGGGAGGGACCGCTCCTACGAGCAGTACTTC.

The gene calls are TRBV5-6 and TRBJ2-3, with no clear D. CDR1 SGHDT and CDR2 YYEEEE come from the germline V gene. Trimming pared 2 bases from V and 6 bases from J, leaving 10 bases between. This CDR3 is 13 amino acids long. The CDR3 DNA reads TGTGCCAGCAGCTTACGAGTACCTGATACGCAGTATTTT. This sequence encodes CASSLRVPDTQYF. Drawing the rest from reference TRBV5-6 and TRBJ2-3, the complete variable domain is DAGVTQSPTHLIKTRGQQVTLRCSPKSGHDTVSWYQQALGQGPQFIFQYYEEEERQRGNFPDRFSGHQFPNYSSELNVNALLLGDSALYLCASSLRVPDTQYFGPGTRLTVL.

The chain couples TRBV7-9 to TRBJ2-1, with D possibly TRBD2 on 6 matching bases. The germline gives CDR1 SEHNR, CDR2 FQNEAQ (reference sequence). The CDR3 spans 13 residues. Trimming shortened V by 5 bases and J by 4 bases, and 9 bases separated the two germline ends. In DNA, the CDR3 is TGTGCCAGCAGCGCTGGGACTTACAATGAGCAGTTCTTC. It specifies CASSAGTYNEQFF.

J is TRBJ1-2 and V is TRBV27; 10 bases map to TRBD1. V shed 2 bases and J 4 bases; nucleotides not matched to a gene: 7. Germline V CDR1 and CDR2: MNHEY, SMNVEV (reference sequence). This CDR3 contains 16 residues. The CDR3 is CASSLVGDRGAYGYTF. In DNA, the CDR3 is TGTGCCAGCAGTTTAGTCGGGGACAGGGGCGCCTATGGCTACACCTTC.

The V gene is TRBV24-1, the J gene TRBJ2-5, with TRBD1 matching 8 bases. The junction had 10 bases not matched to a gene; V was cut back by 4 bases and J by 4 bases. CDR3 length: 16 residues. Per the germline V gene, CDR1 is KGHDR and CDR2 is SFDVKD. CDR3 sequence (DNA): TGTGCCACCAGTGACTCCGGACAGGGCCGAGGAGAGACCCAGTACTTC. Its protein is CATSDSGQGRGETQYF.

CDR3 amino acids: CATAGTGVEKLFF. The CDR3 bases are TGTGCCACCGCCGGGACAGGGGTGGAAAAACTGTTTTTT. The chain combines TRBV19 with TRBJ1-4; TRBD1 aligns across 10 bases. The CDR3 is made up of 13 amino acids. Trimming at V came to 10 bases and at J to 8 bases, leaving 7 bases not matched to a gene. The germline V gene has CDR1 LNHDA and CDR2 SQIVND (reference sequence).

This sequence joins TRBV19 and TRBJ2-3; D is possibly TRBD2 (6 bases). Germline V gives CDR1 LNHDA, CDR2 SQIVND (reference sequence). This CDR3 spans 16 amino acids. V was trimmed by 1 base and J by 1 base, leaving 12 bases between them. The CDR3 nucleotides read TGTGCCAGTAGTATAGGGCCGGGAGCGGGCACAGATACGCAGTATTTT. This codes for CASSIGPGAGTDTQYF.

The chain has TRBV7-2 and TRBJ1-1; D gene unclear. The CDR3 has 15 amino acids. Germline V gene data show CDR1 as SGHTA and CDR2 as FQGNSA. V was trimmed by 1 base and J by 4 bases, leaving 13 bases between them. The DNA of the CDR3 is TGTGCCAGCAGCTTAGACGGGGAAAGTAGCACTGAAGCTTTCTTT. As protein: CASSLDGESSTEAFF. The full variable domain, in which reference TRBV7-2 and TRBJ1-1 provide the parts outside the CDR3, is GAGVSQSPSNKVTEKGKDVELRCDPISGHTALYWYRQSLGQGLEFLIYFQGNSAPDKSGLPSDRFSAERTGGSVSTLTIQRTQQEDSAVYLCASSLDGESSTEAFFGQGTRLTVV.

This clone has more than one count but fewer than ten. The chain links TRBV11-1 to TRBJ1-1; D not certain. Germline CDR1 reads SGHAT; CDR2 reads FQDESV (reference sequence). CDR3 length: 13 residues. V lost 5 bases to trimming and J lost 0 bases, with 7 bases between them. The CDR3 DNA reads as TGTGCCAGCAGCCGCGTAATGAACACTGAAGCTTTCTTT. Protein: CASSRVMNTEAFF.

This sequence joins TRBV28 and TRBJ1-5; TRBD1 aligns across 7 bases. The length of the CDR3 is 14 residues. Germline values: CDR1 MDHEN, CDR2 SYDVKM. V was pared by 6 bases and J by 6 bases, with 8 bases of the junction left unmatched. In DNA, the CDR3 is TGTGCCAGCAGGGGGGGACAGCTCCCTCAGCCCCAGCATTTT. It translates to CASRGGQLPQPQHF. Supplemented by reference TRBV28 and TRBJ1-5, the full variable domain reads DVKVTQSSRYLVKRTGEKVFLECVQDMDHENMFWYRQDPGLGLRLIYFSYDVKMKEKGDIPEGYSVSREKKERFSLILESASTNQTSMYLCASRGGQLPQPQHFGDGTRLSIL.

This clone appeared many times. This specimen includes other DNA sequences encoding the same CDR3. V and J are TRBV5-1 and TRBJ2-2; 9 nucleotides align to TRBD2. Germline trimming cut 2 bases from V and 1 base from J; bases unmatched to any gene: 0. From germline, CDR1 is SGHRS and CDR2 YFSETQ. The CDR3 contains 15 residues. Written as DNA, the CDR3 is TGCGCCAGCAGCTTAGCGGGAGGGAACACCGGGGAGCTGTTTTTT. This codes for CASSLAGGNTGELFF.

CDR3 coding DNA: TGCAGTGCTAGTCGGGTAGAGAACACTGAAGCTTTCTTT. As protein: CSASRVENTEAFF. The chain links TRBV20-1 to TRBJ1-1; D gene uncertain. Germline CDR1 DFQATT, CDR2 SNEGSKA (reference sequence). The CDR3 is made up of 13 amino acids. Deletions cut 3 bases from V and 1 base from J, with 9 bases between.

The chain joins TRBV7-5 to TRBJ2-1; the D call TRBD2 from the table was never checked on the DNA. TRBV7-5 is flagged as a pseudogene. The CDR3 spans 18 residues. The CDR3 reads CARSPGTSGRGGYNEQFF. CDR3 nucleotide sequence: TGTGCCAGAAGCCCCGGGACTAGCGGGAGAGGGGGCTACAATGAGCAGTTCTTC.

This chain uses TRBV7-8 with TRBJ2-7; D unresolved. Trimming removed 2 bases at V and 1 base at J, with 18 bases between. Germline V gene data show CDR1 as SGHVS and CDR2 as FQNEAQ. The CDR3 totals 17 residues. CDR3 DNA sequence: TGTGCCAGCAGCTTACCCCGCCGATTCACGCGGTCCTACGAGCAGTACTTC. This sequence encodes CASSLPRRFTRSYEQYF.

This chain joins TRBV7-2 and TRBJ1-1; D uncertain. This CDR3 is built from 14 residues. CDR1 is SGHTA, CDR2 FQGNSA, per germline. Trimming took off 5 bases at V and 1 base at J, with 11 bases between the two ends. CDR3 in amino acids: CASSLGYGNTEAFF. CDR3 nucleotides: TGTGCCAGCAGCCTGGGCTATGGGAACACTGAAGCTTTCTTT.

The rearrangement uses TRBV7-2 and TRBJ2-6; the D is unclear. The germline V gene has CDR1 SGHTA and CDR2 FQGNSA. V lost 0 bases, J lost 8 bases, and 11 bases lay in between. This CDR3 is 15 amino acids long. The CDR3 reads CASSLALSSTNVLTF. The CDR3 nucleotides read TGTGCCAGCAGCTTAGCACTCTCAAGCACCAACGTCCTGACTTTC.

V is TRBV27 and J is TRBJ2-1, with 9 bases fitting TRBD2. Germline CDR1 MNHEY, CDR2 SMNVEV (reference sequence). V shed 1 base, J shed 10 bases, and the junction held 11 bases outside the gene matches. This CDR3 spans 16 amino acids. The DNA for the CDR3 is TGTGCCAGCAGTTTATTGGAGTCGGGGACTAGCCGGGAGCAGTTCTTC. Its protein is CASSLLESGTSREQFF.